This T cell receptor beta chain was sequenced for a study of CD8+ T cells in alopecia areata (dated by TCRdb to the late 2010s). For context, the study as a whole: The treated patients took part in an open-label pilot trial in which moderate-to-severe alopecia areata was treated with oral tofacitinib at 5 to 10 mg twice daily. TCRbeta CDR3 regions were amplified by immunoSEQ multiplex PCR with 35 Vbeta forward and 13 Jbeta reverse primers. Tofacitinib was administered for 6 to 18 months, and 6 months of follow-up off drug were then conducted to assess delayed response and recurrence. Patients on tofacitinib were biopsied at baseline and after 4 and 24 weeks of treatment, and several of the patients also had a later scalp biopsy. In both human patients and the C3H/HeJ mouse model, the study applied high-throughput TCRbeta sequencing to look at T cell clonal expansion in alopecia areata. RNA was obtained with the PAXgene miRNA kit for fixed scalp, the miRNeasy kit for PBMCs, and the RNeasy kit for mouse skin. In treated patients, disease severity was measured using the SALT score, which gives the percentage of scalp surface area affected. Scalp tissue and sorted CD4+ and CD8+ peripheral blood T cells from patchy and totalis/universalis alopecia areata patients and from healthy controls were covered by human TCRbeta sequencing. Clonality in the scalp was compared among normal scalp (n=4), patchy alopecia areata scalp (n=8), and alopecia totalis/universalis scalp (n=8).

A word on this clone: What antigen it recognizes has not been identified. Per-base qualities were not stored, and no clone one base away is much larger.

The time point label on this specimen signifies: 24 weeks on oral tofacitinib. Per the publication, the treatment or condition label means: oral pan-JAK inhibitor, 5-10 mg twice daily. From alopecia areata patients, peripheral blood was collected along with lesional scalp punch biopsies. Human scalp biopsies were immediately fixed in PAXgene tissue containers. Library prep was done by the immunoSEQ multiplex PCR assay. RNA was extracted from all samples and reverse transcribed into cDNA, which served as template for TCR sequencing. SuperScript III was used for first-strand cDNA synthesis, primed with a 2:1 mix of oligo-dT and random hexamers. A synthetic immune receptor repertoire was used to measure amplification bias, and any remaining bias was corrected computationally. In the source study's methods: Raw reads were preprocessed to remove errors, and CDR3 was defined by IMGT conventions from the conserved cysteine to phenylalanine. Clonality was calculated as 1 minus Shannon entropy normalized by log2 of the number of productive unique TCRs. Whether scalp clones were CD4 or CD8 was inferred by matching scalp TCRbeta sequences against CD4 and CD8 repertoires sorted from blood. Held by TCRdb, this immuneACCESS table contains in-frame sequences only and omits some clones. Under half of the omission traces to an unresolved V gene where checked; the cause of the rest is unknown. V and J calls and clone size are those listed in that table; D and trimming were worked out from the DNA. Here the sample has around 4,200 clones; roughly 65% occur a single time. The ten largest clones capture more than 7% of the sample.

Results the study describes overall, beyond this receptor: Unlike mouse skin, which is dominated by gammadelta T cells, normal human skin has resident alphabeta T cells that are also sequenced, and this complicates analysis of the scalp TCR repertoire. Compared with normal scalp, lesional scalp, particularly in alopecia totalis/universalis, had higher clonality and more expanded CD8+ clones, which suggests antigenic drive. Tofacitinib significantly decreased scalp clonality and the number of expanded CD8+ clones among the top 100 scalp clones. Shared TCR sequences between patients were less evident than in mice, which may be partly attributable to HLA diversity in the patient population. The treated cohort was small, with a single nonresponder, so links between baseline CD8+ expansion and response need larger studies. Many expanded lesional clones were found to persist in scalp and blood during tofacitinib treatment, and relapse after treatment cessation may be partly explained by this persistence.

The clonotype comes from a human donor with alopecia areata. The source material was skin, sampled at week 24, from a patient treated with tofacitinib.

In nucleotides, the sequence is TGTGCCAGCAGCTTGTCCGGTAGCTTCTTCAATGAGCAGTTCTTC. Translation gives CASSLSGSFFNEQFF. The V gene is TRBV5-6 and the J gene is TRBJ2-1; the D gene assignment is ambiguous. V loses 1 base, J loses 6 bases, and the germline ends lie 14 bases apart. CDR1 and CDR2 are drawn from the germline V gene: SGHDT, YYEEEE. The cysteine opens and the phenylalanine closes a CDR3 of 15 amino acids. CDR3 DNA is the only sequence kept; it has 45 bases, read in frame from the first base.